The 29 T cell receptor beta chains reported below all come from one sample, sequenced in a study of blood T cell repertoires in COVID-19. Data came from immunoSEQ multiplex PCR; TCRdb stores just in-frame clones and leaves some out. The sample lists roughly 120,000 clones, roughly nine tenths occurring once. Material for sequencing was peripheral blood. These receptors were taken from a man aged 50-59 years with active COVID-19.

J is TRBJ2-6 and V is TRBV4-1, with a weak D call TRBD2 (5 bases). CDR3 length equals 18 residues. Trimming shortened V by 1 base and J by 4 bases, and 17 bases separated the two germline ends. Germline values: CDR1 MGHRA, CDR2 YSYEKL. This chain's CDR3 is CASSQGLPTPGGANVLTF. Written as DNA, the CDR3 is TGCGCCAGCAGCCAAGGTCTTCCTACGCCGGGGGGGGCCAACGTCCTGACTTTC.

The chain couples TRBV7-2 to TRBJ2-1, with D perhaps TRBD2 (7 bases). Germline V gene sequence: CDR1 SGHTA, CDR2 FQGNSA. The CDR3 has 15 amino acids. V lost 5 bases and J lost 7, with 18 bases in between. In DNA form, the CDR3 reads TGTGCCAGCAGCCTGGGCGGGGGCCCCTGGAATGAGCAGTTCTTC. Protein sequence: CASSLGGGPWNEQFF.

The rearrangement uses TRBV5-5 and TRBJ2-3; 12 bases line up with TRBD1. With 6 bases clipped from V and 1 base from J, the junction kept 12 bases outside the gene matches. Germline-derived CDR1 and CDR2 are SGHKS and YYEKEE (reference sequence). The CDR3 sequence is 18 residues long. CDR3: CASTTGTGGVMGTDTQYF. The DNA for the CDR3 is TGTGCCAGCACCACCGGGACAGGGGGCGTAATGGGCACAGATACGCAGTATTTT.

J is TRBJ2-7 and V is TRBV12-3 or TRBV12-4; 11 bases align to TRBD1. V was pared by 6 bases and J by 4 bases, with 2 bases of the junction left unmatched. This CDR3 has 13 residues. CDR3 in DNA: TGTGCCAGCAGAGGACAGGGGGCATACGAGCAGTACTTC. Its protein product is CASRGQGAYEQYF.

V is TRBV5-1 and J is TRBJ2-3, with D perhaps matching TRBD1 (6 bases). The V gene lost 4 bases and the J gene lost 3 bases, with 15 bases spanning the gap. CDR1 SGHRS and CDR2 YFSETQ come from the germline V gene. The CDR3 has 15 amino acids. The chain's CDR3 is CASSQQGLRTDTQYF. The CDR3 DNA reads as TGCGCCAGCAGCCAGCAGGGGTTGAGAACAGATACGCAGTATTTT. Full variable domain (outside the CDR3, taken from reference TRBV5-1 and TRBJ2-3): KAGVTQTPRYLIKTRGQQVTLSCSPISGHRSVSWYQQTPGQGLQFLFEYFSETQRNKGNFPGRFSGRQFSNSRSEMNVSTLELGDSALYLCASSQQGLRTDTQYFGPGTRLTVL.

The CDR3 protein is CASSGRDSSYEQYF. Here the CDR3 DNA reads TGTGCCAGCAGCGGCCGGGACTCCTCCTACGAGCAGTACTTC. The V gene is TRBV4-2, the J gene TRBJ2-7, with D tentatively TRBD2 (6 bases). The V end lost 5 bases, the J end lost 0 bases, and 11 bases lay between the germline ends. CDR1 LGHNA and CDR2 YNFKEQ come from the germline V gene. This CDR3 spans 14 amino acids.

The V and J genes are TRBV29-1 and TRBJ1-1; 7 nucleotides align to TRBD1. Trimming took 1 base from V and 3 from J; bases not matched to a gene: 8. Germline V lookup: CDR1 SQVTM, CDR2 ANQGSEA. The CDR3 totals 15 residues. The CDR3 sequence: CSVEGTTGPYTEAFF. The DNA for the CDR3 is TGCAGCGTTGAAGGGACGACAGGGCCGTACACTGAAGCTTTCTTT.

This chain's CDR3 is CASSPQGALGGYTF. CDR3 DNA sequence: TGTGCCAGCAGTCCTCAGGGGGCCCTAGGTGGCTACACCTTC. V usage is TRBV25-1 and J usage is TRBJ1-2; 8 bases agree with TRBD1. V shed 5 bases, J shed 7 bases, and the junction held 9 bases outside the gene matches. This CDR3 has 14 residues. Germline V gives CDR1 MGHDK, CDR2 SYGVNS.

The chain is built from TRBV19 and TRBJ2-2, with TRBD2 matching 7 bases. The junction had 5 bases not matched to a gene; V was cut back by 1 base and J by 6 bases. CDR1 is LNHDA, CDR2 SQIVND, per germline (reference sequence). This CDR3 has 15 residues. CDR3 nucleotide sequence: TGTGCCAGTAGTATAGTTCTAGCGGCTCCCGGGGAGCTGTTTTTT. It is translated as CASSIVLAAPGELFF.

CDR3 protein: CASSSGVALDSPLHF. The CDR3 nucleotides read TGTGCCAGCTCAAGCGGGGTGGCCCTTGATTCACCCCTCCACTTT. This sequence joins TRBV18 and TRBJ1-6; no reliable D call. Trimming removed 5 bases at V and 8 bases at J, with 16 bases between. The CDR3 has 15 amino acids. Germline V gene lookup returns CDR1 KGHSH and CDR2 LQKENI.

The chain couples TRBV5-1 to TRBJ2-1, with TRBD1 as a possible D gene (6 bases). Trimming stripped 0 bases from V and 8 bases from J, with 15 bases between. This CDR3 is built from 15 residues. Per the germline V gene, CDR1 is SGHRS and CDR2 is YFSETQ. For the CDR3, the DNA is TGCGCCAGCAGCTTGGGGGACATTAGAAGGGATGAGCAGTTCTTC. Its translation: CASSLGDIRRDEQFF.

V is TRBV5-6 and J is TRBJ1-4, with no clear D. Germline CDR1 reads SGHDT; CDR2 reads YYEEEE. V lost 1 base and J 8 bases, leaving 15 bases between the germline ends. The CDR3 totals 15 residues. The CDR3 here is CASSLSAGSYEKLFF. In DNA form, the CDR3 reads TGTGCCAGCAGCTTGTCGGCAGGTTCTTACGAAAAACTGTTTTTT.

The chain recombines TRBV19 with TRBJ2-5; D possibly corresponds to TRBD1 (6 bases). Germline values: CDR1 LNHDA, CDR2 SQIVND (reference sequence). CDR3 size: 16 residues. V was pared by 1 base and J by 5 bases, with 17 bases between. CDR3 DNA sequence: TGTGCCAGTAGTATAGGCCTTACCACAGGGCAGGAGACCCAGTACTTC. Protein product: CASSIGLTTGQETQYF.

This clone was observed a single time. V usage is TRBV5-1 and J usage is TRBJ1-1; D is ambiguous. The CDR3 spans 14 residues. The germline V and J ends were trimmed by 6 bases and 0 bases, with 12 bases remaining between them. Germline-derived CDR1 and CDR2 are SGHRS and YFSETQ. This chain's CDR3 is CASKNELMNTEAFF. CDR3 sequence (DNA): TGCGCCAGCAAAAACGAGTTAATGAACACTGAAGCTTTCTTT.

The chain recombines TRBV2 with TRBJ2-7; 13 bases match TRBD2. With 8 bases clipped from V and 9 bases from J, the junction kept 19 bases outside the gene matches. Germline assignment: CDR1 SNHLY and CDR2 FYNNEI. The CDR3 has 17 amino acids. Here the CDR3 reads CASYPGLAGADFGGQYV. CDR3 DNA sequence: TGTGCCAGCTACCCCGGACTAGCGGGAGCGGATTTCGGCGGGCAGTACGTC.

Only one count was recorded for this clone. The chain has TRBV7-9 and TRBJ1-1, with a possible D match to TRBD1 (6 bases). Germline assignment: CDR1 SEHNR and CDR2 FQNEAQ (reference sequence). V shed 4 bases and J shed 1 base, with 10 bases lying between them. This CDR3 has 14 amino acids. CDR3 loop: CASSSRGKNTEAFF. The CDR3 DNA reads as TGTGCCAGCAGCTCCAGGGGAAAGAACACTGAAGCTTTCTTT. Filled out from reference TRBV7-9 and TRBJ1-1, the complete variable domain reads DTGVSQNPRHKITKRGQNVTFRCDPISEHNRLYWYRQTLGQGPEFLTYFQNEAQLEKSRLLSDRFSAERPKGSFSTLEIQRTEQGDSAMYLCASSSRGKNTEAFFGQGTRLTVV.

The DNA for the CDR3 is TGCGCCAGCAGCTTGAGGACAGACGGTCCCGGGGAGCTGTTTTTT. This codes for CASSLRTDGPGELFF. V gene TRBV5-1 combines with J gene TRBJ2-2; the D gene is possibly TRBD1 (6 bases). V shed 1 base and J shed 6 bases, with 13 bases lying between them. Germline-derived CDR1 and CDR2 are SGHRS and YFSETQ. The CDR3 is made up of 15 amino acids.

This chain joins TRBV19 and TRBJ2-2, with TRBD1 as a possible D gene (6 bases). The V end was cut by 1 base, the J end by 5 bases, with 11 bases between. CDR3 size: 15 residues. Germline CDR1 is LNHDA and CDR2 is SQIVND (reference sequence). The CDR3 sequence is CASSIGQAGTGELFF. Here the CDR3 DNA reads TGTGCCAGTAGTATAGGACAGGCAGGGACCGGGGAGCTGTTTTTT.

This chain connects TRBV28 to TRBJ1-1, with D unresolved. The ends were cut back, 6 bases at V and 0 bases at J, with 5 bases in the middle. The germline V gene encodes CDR1 MDHEN and CDR2 SYDVKM. The CDR3 spans 12 residues. Here the CDR3 reads CASRRVNTEAFF. In nucleotides, the CDR3 is TGTGCCAGCAGGAGGGTGAACACTGAAGCTTTCTTT.

The chain carries TRBV2 and TRBJ2-1; TRBD2 agrees at 11 bases. Germline CDR1 reads SNHLY; CDR2 reads FYNNEI. The CDR3 has 16 amino acids. V was clipped by 2 bases and J by 6 bases; unmatched bases: 6. The CDR3 sequence is CASSERGLAEINEQFF. CDR3 DNA sequence: TGTGCCAGCAGTGAACGGGGACTAGCGGAGATCAATGAGCAGTTCTTC.

This clone was seen more than once but under ten times. The rearrangement links TRBV20-1 to TRBJ1-5, with a possible D match to TRBD1 (5 bases). The CDR3 is made up of 14 amino acids. The V end was cut by 3 bases, the J end by 1 base, with 10 bases between. Germline loops: CDR1 DFQATT, CDR2 SNEGSKA (reference sequence). CDR3 in DNA: TGCAGTGCTAGTAGGACACAAAGCAATCAGCCCCAGCATTTT. Translation gives CSASRTQSNQPQHF.

The chain recombines TRBV24-1 with TRBJ2-1; 8 bases are a match to TRBD2. V dropped 2 bases and J dropped 2; count of bases not matched to a gene: 7. This CDR3 spans 17 amino acids. CDR1 and CDR2 from the germline V gene are KGHDR and SFDVKD. CDR3 nucleotide sequence: TGTGCCACCAGTGATTACGCTAGCGGGCCTACCTACAATGAGCAGTTCTTC. Its translation is CATSDYASGPTYNEQFF.

CDR3: CASSLGQSHTIYF. In DNA, the CDR3 is TGTGCCAGCAGCCTCGGACAGAGTCACACCATATATTTT. This chain joins TRBV3-1 (or the pseudogene TRBV3-2) and TRBJ1-3; TRBD1 might be the D (6 bases). The CDR3 extends over 13 amino acids. Trimming removed 4 bases from V and 8 bases from J, with 12 bases in between. CDR1 is LGHDT and CDR2 is YNNKEL in the germline V gene (reference sequence).

The chain links TRBV2 to TRBJ2-5; 13 bases align to TRBD2. V dropped 5 bases and J dropped 4; count of bases not matched to a gene: 1. This CDR3 spans 14 amino acids. The germline CDR1 and CDR2 sequences are SNHLY and FYNNEI. CDR3 in DNA: TGTGCCAGCAGTAGGACTAGCGGGGGAGAGACCCAGTACTTC. This codes for CASSRTSGGETQYF. The variable domain in full, completed from reference TRBV2 and TRBJ2-5, reads EPEVTQTPSHQVTQMGQEVILRCVPISNHLYFYWYRQILGQKVEFLVSFYNNEISEKSEIFDDQFSVERPDGSNFTLKIRSTKLEDSAMYFCASSRTSGGETQYFGPGTRLLVL.

Here the CDR3 reads CSVDWTGENIQYF. CDR3 bases: TGCAGCGTTGACTGGACAGGGGAGAACATTCAGTACTTC. The genes are TRBV29-1 and TRBJ2-4; 9 bases agree with TRBD1. This CDR3 has 13 residues. J was trimmed by 7 bases and V by 3 bases; bases with no gene match: 4. Germline V lookup: CDR1 SQVTM, CDR2 ANQGSEA. Full variable domain (outside the CDR3, taken from reference TRBV29-1 and TRBJ2-4): SAVISQKPSRDICQRGTSLTIQCQVDSQVTMMFWYRQQPGQSLTLIATANQGSEATYESGFVIDKFPISRPNLTFSTLTVSNMSPEDSSIYLCSVDWTGENIQYFGAGTRLSVL.

As concerns this clone: This specimen includes other DNA sequences encoding the same CDR3. This chain links TRBV24-1 with TRBJ2-1; D gene ambiguous. The germline V gene encodes CDR1 KGHDR and CDR2 SFDVKD. The germline V and J ends were trimmed by 1 base and 0 bases, with 9 bases remaining between them. The CDR3 spans 16 residues. CDR3 coding DNA: TGTGCCACCAGTGATTTAGGCGGAAGCTCCTACAATGAGCAGTTCTTC. This codes for CATSDLGGSSYNEQFF.

Only one count was recorded for this clone. The gene calls are TRBV15 and TRBJ2-2, with 8 positions matching TRBD2. The CDR3 covers 14 residues. Germline V gene lookup returns CDR1 LNHNV and CDR2 YYDKDF (reference sequence). Trimming cost V 4 bases and J 6 bases; bases outside gene matches: 4. CDR3 nucleotides: TGTGCCACCAGCATCAGCGGGGGTCCCGGGGAGCTGTTTTTT. This encodes CATSISGGPGELFF.

The chain combines TRBV11-3 with TRBJ2-1; 8 nucleotides line up with TRBD2. The CDR3 contains 15 residues. Germline V gene data show CDR1 as SGHNT and CDR2 as YENEEA. V shed 1 base and J 7 bases; nucleotides not matched to a gene: 6. The chain's CDR3 is CASSLVSGSKNEQFF. The CDR3 DNA reads TGTGCCAGCAGCTTAGTAAGCGGGAGTAAAAATGAGCAGTTCTTC.

The sample holds one count of this clone. The chain employs TRBV5-6 and TRBJ2-5, with 8 bases aligning to TRBD1. This CDR3 is 17 amino acids long. Germline loops: CDR1 SGHDT, CDR2 YYEEEE. After removal of 0 bases from V and 4 bases from J, the junction contained 11 bases not matched to a gene. As DNA, the CDR3 is TGTGCCAGCAGCTTGGTCGGGCAGGGGGCAGGTTTAGAGACCCAGTACTTC. It translates to CASSLVGQGAGLETQYF. Supplemented by reference TRBV5-6 and TRBJ2-5, the full variable domain reads DAGVTQSPTHLIKTRGQQVTLRCSPKSGHDTVSWYQQALGQGPQFIFQYYEEEERQRGNFPDRFSGHQFPNYSSELNVNALLLGDSALYLCASSLVGQGAGLETQYFGPGTRLLVL.